This T cell receptor beta chain came from a study of shared clonotypes between healthy human individuals. The overall study: CD4 naive and memory got three plates each, CD8 naive two, CD8 memory one.

Looked up from germline, CDR1 is SGHRS and CDR2 is YFSETQ. Unmatched junction bases numbered 18, after V lost 2 bases and J lost 7 bases. The CDR3 spans 19 residues. The assay ran at deep level. TCRdb's copy holds only in-frame clones and misses some; the assay was immunoSEQ multiplex PCR. This sample has over a million clones, with approximately 98.5% found just once. As concerns this clone: Antigen specificity is unknown.

Whole-study results and caveats: When naive CD4 clonotypes were compared across a few donors, 5% to 5.5% were shared.

The rearrangement joins TRBV5-1 to TRBJ2-7; TRBD2 matches at 13 bases. The receptor's source is a man younger than 45 in good health. Specimen: naive CD4+ T cells sorted from blood. The subset: CD45RA+ positively selected. The CDR3 protein is CASSFAGPPKGTSGEEQYF. CDR3 bases: TGCGCCAGCAGCTTTGCGGGCCCCCCCAAGGGGACTAGCGGGGAAGAGCAGTACTTC. Looking up the rest from reference TRBV5-1 and TRBJ2-7 gives the full variable domain: KAGVTQTPRYLIKTRGQQVTLSCSPISGHRSVSWYQQTPGQGLQFLFEYFSETQRNKGNFPGRFSGRQFSNSRSEMNVSTLELGDSALYLCASSFAGPPKGTSGEEQYFGPGTRLTVT.